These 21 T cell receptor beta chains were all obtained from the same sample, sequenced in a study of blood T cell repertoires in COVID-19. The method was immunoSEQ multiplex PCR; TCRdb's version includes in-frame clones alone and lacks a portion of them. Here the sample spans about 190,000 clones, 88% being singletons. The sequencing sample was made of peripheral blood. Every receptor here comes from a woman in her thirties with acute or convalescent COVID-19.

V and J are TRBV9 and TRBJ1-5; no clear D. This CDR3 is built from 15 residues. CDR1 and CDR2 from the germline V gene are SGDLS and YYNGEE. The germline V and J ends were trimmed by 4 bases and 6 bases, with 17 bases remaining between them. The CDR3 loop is CASSPDIEGGQPQHF. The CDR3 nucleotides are TGTGCCAGCAGCCCTGACATTGAGGGAGGTCAGCCCCAGCATTTT.

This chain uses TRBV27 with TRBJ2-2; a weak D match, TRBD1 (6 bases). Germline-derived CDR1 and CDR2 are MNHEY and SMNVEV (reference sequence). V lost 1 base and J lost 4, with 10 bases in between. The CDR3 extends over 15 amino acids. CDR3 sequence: CASSLLPGVTGELFF. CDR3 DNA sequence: TGTGCCAGCAGTTTATTACCAGGGGTCACCGGGGAGCTGTTTTTT.

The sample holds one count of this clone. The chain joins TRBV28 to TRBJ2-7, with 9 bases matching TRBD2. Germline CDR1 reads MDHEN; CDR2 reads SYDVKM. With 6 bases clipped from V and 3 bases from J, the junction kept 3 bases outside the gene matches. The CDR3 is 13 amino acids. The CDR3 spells CASRVSGSYEQYF. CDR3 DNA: TGTGCCAGCAGAGTTAGCGGGAGCTACGAGCAGTACTTC.

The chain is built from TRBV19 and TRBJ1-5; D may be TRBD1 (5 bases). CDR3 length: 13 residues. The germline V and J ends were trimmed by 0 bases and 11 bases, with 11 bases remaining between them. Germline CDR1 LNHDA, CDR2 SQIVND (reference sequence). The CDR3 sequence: CASSIDLAQAQHF. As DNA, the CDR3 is TGTGCCAGTAGTATAGATCTGGCACAGGCCCAGCATTTT. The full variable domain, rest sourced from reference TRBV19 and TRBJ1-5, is DGGITQSPKYLFRKEGQNVTLSCEQNLNHDAMYWYRQDPGQGLRLIYYSQIVNDFQKGDIAEGYSVSREKKESFPLTVTSAQKNPTAFYLCASSIDLAQAQHFGDGTRLSIL.

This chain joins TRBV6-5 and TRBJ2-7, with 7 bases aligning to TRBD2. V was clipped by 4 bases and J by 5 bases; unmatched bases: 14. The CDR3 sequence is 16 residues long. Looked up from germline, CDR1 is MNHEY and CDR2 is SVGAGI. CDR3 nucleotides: TGTGCCAGCAGTTGGGAGGGGCTAAGTAGGGATAACGAGCAGTACTTC. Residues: CASSWEGLSRDNEQYF.

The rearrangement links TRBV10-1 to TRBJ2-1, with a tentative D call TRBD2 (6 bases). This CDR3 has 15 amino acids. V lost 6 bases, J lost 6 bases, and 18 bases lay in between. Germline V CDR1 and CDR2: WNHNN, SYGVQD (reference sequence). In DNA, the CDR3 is TGCGCCAGCAGCCCACCCGGGGACTGGTCCAATGAGCAGTTCTTC. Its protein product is CASSPPGDWSNEQFF.

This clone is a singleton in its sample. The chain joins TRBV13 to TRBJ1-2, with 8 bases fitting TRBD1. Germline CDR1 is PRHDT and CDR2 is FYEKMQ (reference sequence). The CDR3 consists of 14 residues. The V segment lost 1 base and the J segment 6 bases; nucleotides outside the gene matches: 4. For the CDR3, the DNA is TGTGCCAGCAGCTTAGATGCAGGGGGCGATGGCTACACCTTC. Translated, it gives CASSLDAGGDGYTF.

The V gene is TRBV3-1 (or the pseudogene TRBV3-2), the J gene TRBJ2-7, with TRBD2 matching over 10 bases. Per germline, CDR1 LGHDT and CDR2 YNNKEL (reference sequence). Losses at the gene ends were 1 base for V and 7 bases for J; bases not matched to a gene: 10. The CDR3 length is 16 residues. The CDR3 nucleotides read TGTGCCAGCAGCCAAGGTTTTCTAGCGGGAGCGGGGGAGCAGTACTTC. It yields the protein CASSQGFLAGAGEQYF.

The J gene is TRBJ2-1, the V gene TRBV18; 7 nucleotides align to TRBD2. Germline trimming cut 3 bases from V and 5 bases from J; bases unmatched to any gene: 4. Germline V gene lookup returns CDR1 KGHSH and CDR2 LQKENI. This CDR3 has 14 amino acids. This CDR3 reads CASSPILANNEQFF. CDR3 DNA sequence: TGTGCCAGCTCACCGATACTAGCGAACAATGAGCAGTTCTTC.

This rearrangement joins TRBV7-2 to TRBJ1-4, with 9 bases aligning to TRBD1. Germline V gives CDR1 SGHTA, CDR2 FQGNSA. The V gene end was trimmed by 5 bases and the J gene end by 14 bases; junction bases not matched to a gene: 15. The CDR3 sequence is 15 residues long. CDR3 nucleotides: TGTGCCAGCAGCCCCCGAAGGGACAGGGAAATTGGTCTGTTTTTT. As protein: CASSPRRDREIGLFF. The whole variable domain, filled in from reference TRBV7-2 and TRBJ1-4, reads GAGVSQSPSNKVTEKGKDVELRCDPISGHTALYWYRQSLGQGLEFLIYFQGNSAPDKSGLPSDRFSAERTGGSVSTLTIQRTQQEDSAVYLCASSPRRDREIGLFFGSGTQLSVL.

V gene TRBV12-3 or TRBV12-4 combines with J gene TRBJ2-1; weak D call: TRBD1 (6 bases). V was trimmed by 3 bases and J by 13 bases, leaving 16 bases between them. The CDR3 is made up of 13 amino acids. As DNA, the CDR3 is TGTGCCAGCAGTTTGATGGAGACGGACAGTCAGTTCTTC. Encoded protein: CASSLMETDSQFF.

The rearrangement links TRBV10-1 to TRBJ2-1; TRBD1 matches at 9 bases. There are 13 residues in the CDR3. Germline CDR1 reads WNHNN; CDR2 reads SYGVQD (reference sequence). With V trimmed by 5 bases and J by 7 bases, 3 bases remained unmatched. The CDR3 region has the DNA TGCGCCAGCAGTTACGGGACAGGGAATGAGCAGTTCTTC. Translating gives CASSYGTGNEQFF.

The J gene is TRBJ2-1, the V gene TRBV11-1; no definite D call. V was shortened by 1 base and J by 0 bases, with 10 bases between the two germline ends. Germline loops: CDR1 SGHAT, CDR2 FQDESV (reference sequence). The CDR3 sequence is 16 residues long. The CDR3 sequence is CASSLEASSSYNEQFF. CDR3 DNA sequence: TGTGCCAGCAGCTTAGAGGCATCTAGCTCCTACAATGAGCAGTTCTTC.

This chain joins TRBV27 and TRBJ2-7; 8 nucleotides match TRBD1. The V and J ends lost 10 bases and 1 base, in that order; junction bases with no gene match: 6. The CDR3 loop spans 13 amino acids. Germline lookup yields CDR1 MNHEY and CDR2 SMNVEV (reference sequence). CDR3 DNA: TGTGCCATAGGGACAGGCCCTTCCTACGAGCAGTACTTC. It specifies CAIGTGPSYEQYF.

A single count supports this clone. In nucleotides, the CDR3 is TGTGCCACCAAGCCAGCGGGAGGGACCAATGAGCAGTTCTTC. Protein sequence: CATKPAGGTNEQFF. The chain recombines TRBV28 with TRBJ2-1; 10 bases match TRBD2. The CDR3 sequence is 14 residues long. The J segment lost 6 bases and the V segment lost 10 bases, leaving 9 bases of the junction unmatched. Germline V lookup: CDR1 MDHEN, CDR2 SYDVKM. The full variable domain, in which reference TRBV28 and TRBJ2-1 provide the parts outside the CDR3, is DVKVTQSSRYLVKRTGEKVFLECVQDMDHENMFWYRQDPGLGLRLIYFSYDVKMKEKGDIPEGYSVSREKKERFSLILESASTNQTSMYLCATKPAGGTNEQFFGPGTRLTVL.

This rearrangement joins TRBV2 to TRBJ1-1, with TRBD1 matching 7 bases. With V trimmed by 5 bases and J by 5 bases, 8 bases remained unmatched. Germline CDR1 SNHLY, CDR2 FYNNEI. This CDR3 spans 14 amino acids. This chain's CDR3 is CASSTDREETEAFF. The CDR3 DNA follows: TGTGCCAGCAGTACCGACAGGGAGGAAACTGAAGCTTTCTTT.

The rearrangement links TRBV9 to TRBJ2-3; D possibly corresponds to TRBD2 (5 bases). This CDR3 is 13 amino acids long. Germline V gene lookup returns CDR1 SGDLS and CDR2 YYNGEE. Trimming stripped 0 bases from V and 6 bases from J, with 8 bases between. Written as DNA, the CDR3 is TGTGCCAGCAGCGTAGGAGGGAAGGATACGCAGTATTTT. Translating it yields CASSVGGKDTQYF.

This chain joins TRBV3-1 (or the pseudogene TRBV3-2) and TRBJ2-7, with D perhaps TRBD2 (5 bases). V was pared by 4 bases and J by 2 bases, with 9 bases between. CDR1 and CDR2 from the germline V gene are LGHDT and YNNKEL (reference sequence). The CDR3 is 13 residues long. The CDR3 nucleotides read TGTGCCAGCAGCCCTCCGGGGACCTACGAGCAGTACTTC. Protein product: CASSPPGTYEQYF.

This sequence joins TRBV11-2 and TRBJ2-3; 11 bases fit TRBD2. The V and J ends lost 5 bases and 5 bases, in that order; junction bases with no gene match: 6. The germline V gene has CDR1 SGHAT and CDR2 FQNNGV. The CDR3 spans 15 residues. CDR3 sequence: CASSQGLAEVDTQYF. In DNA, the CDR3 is TGTGCCAGCAGCCAGGGACTAGCGGAGGTAGATACGCAGTATTTT.

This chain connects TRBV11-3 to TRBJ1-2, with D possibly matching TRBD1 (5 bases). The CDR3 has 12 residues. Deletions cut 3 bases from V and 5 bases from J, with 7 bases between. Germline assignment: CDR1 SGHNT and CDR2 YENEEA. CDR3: CASSFDRYGYTF. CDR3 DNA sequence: TGTGCCAGCAGCTTTGACAGATATGGCTACACCTTC.

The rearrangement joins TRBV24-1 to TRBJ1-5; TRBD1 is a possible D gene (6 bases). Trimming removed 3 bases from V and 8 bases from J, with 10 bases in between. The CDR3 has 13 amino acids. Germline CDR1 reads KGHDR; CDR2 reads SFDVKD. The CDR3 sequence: CATSDNRDKPQHF. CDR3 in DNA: TGTGCCACCAGTGATAACAGGGACAAGCCCCAGCATTTT.